This TCR beta chain was obtained from a study of human T cells and chemical hapten exposure. TCRdb re-called the 5' RACE reads with MiXCR, one entry per CDR3 protein. The table has 110,000 or so distinct CDR3 sequences, approximately 20% seen once. This clonotype occurred a few times. Sequencing started from total RNA isolated from unfractionated whole blood. Germline V CDR1 and CDR2: SGDLS, YYNGEE. This CDR3 has 14 residues. Trimming left V 4 bases short and J 0 bases short, with 11 bases between. The TCR comes from a human donor in good health. The chain employs TRBV9 and TRBJ2-7; D ambiguous. CDR3 DNA sequence: TGTGCCAGCAGCCCGACGGTGAGCTCCTACGAGCAGTACTTC. Translation gives CASSPTVSSYEQYF.